This TCR beta chain was recovered during a study of blood T cell repertoires in COVID-19. Turning to the study itself: Nucleic acid was either cDNA or gDNA, and it came from T cells, B-cell-depleted T cells, or PBMCs.

The repertoire was sequenced with immunoSEQ multiplex PCR; TCRdb's copy has only in-frame clones and lacks some. The sample lists 450,000 to 500,000 clones, approximately 91% occurring once. The CDR3 loop spans 16 amino acids. Looked up from germline, CDR1 is MGHDK and CDR2 is SYGVNS. Trimming left V 0 bases short and J 4 bases short, with 13 bases between. Participants reported their clinical history, and cohort assignment relied on those reports. The chain is built from TRBV25-1 and TRBJ1-3; tentatively, D is TRBD1 (5 bases). The sequencing sample was made of PBMCs or T cells enriched from blood (not recorded which). This TCR was sampled from a woman aged 60-70 years who had recovered from COVID-19. The CDR3 sequence: CASSEYSGGTGNTIYF. Written as DNA, the CDR3 is TGTGCCAGCAGTGAATATAGTGGGGGGACGGGAAACACCATATATTTT. Supplemented by reference TRBV25-1 and TRBJ1-3, the full variable domain reads EADIYQTPRYLVIGTGKKITLECSQTMGHDKMYWYQQDPGMELHLIHYSYGVNSTEKGDLSSESTVSRIRTEHFPLTLESARPSHTSQYLCASSEYSGGTGNTIYFGEGSWLTVV.